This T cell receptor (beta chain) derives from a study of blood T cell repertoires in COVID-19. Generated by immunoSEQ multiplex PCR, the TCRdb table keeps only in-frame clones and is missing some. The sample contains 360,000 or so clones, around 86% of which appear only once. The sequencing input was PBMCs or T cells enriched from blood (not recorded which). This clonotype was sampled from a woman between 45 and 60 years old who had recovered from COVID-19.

DNA for the CDR3: TGTGCCAGCCAGGGCCGGAGTGGGTCAGCTTTCTTT. It codes for CASQGRSGSAFF. J is TRBJ1-1 and V is TRBV28; a possible D gene is TRBD1 (5 bases). This CDR3 contains 12 residues. CDR1 MDHEN and CDR2 SYDVKM come from the germline V gene. The ends were cut back, 8 bases at V and 10 bases at J, with 17 bases in the middle.